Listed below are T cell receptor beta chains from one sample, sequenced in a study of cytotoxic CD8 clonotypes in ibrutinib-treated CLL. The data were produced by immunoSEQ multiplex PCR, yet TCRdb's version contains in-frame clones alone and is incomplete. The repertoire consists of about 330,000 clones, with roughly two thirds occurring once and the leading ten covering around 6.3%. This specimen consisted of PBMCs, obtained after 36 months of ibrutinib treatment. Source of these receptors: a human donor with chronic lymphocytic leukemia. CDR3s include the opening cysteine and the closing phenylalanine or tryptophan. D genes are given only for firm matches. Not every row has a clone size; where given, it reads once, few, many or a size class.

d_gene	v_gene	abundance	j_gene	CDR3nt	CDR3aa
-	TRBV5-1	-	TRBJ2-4	TGCGCCAGCAGCTTGGGGACAAAAAGCGAAAACATTCAGTACTTC	CASSLGTKSENIQYF
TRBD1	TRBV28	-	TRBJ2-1	TGTGCCAGCAGGGAACAGGGGGCAGGTGGGATCATTGAGCAGTTCTTC	CASREQGAGGIIEQFF
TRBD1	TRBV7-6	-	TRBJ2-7	TGTGCCAGCACCTTGGACAGGGCCCTCCTGGGAAGAAGCTACGAGCAGTACTTC	CASTLDRALLGRSYEQYF
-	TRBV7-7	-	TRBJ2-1	TGTGCCAGCAGCTTAGGAGGGCCGGGCAGTGAGCAGTTCTTC	CASSLGGPGSEQFF
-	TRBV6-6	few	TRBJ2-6	TGTGCCAGCAGTTACGCCGAGGGGGCCAACGTCCTGACTTTC	CASSYAEGANVLTF
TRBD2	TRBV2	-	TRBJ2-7	TGTGCCCAAAGGGGGGTAGCGGGAGGCGTCGAGCAGTACTTC	CAQRGVAGGVEQYF
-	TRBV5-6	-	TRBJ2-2	TGTGCCAGCAGCTTGGTGGGGAGCTGGGAGCTGTTTTTT	CASSLVGSWELFF
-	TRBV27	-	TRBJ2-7	TGTGCCAGCAGTAGGATGTTTGGGGACTACGAGCAGTACTTC	CASSRMFGDYEQYF
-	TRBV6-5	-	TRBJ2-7	TGTGCCAGCAGTTCAAGGCCAGTCTACGAGCAGTACTTC	CASSSRPVYEQYF
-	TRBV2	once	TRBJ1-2	TGTGCCAGCAGTGACAGTACTTCGCACTATGGCTACACCTTC	CASSDSTSHYGYTF
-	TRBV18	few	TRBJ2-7	TGTGCCAGCTCACCTCTCAAATCGGGGAGGGAGCAGTACTTC	CASSPLKSGREQYF
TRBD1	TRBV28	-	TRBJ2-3	TGTGCCAGCAGTCCCCCGACAGGGGGCGGCACAGATACGCAGTATTTT	CASSPPTGGGTDTQYF
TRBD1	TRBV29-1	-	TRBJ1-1	TGCAGCGCACGGGACAGGGGGCTAGGGGCTTTCTTT	CSARDRGLGAFF
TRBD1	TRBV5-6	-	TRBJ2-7	TGTGCCAGCAGCTGGGGGACAGGAGGTATCTACGAGCAGTACTTC	CASSWGTGGIYEQYF
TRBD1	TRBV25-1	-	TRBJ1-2	TGTGCCAGCAAAATCGGGACAGGGAACGGCTACACCTTC	CASKIGTGNGYTF
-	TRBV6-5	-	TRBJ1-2	TGTGCCAGCAGTTATGGGAGGGCGGGAAACTATGGCTACACCTTC	CASSYGRAGNYGYTF
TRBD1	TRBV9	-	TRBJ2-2	TGTGCCAGCAGCCCACAGGGGGCCGTCACCGGGGAGCTGTTTTTT	CASSPQGAVTGELFF
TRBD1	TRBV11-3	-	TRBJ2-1	TGTGCCAGCAGCCCGGGACAGGGCCTAATTAGCTCCTACAATGAGCAGTTCTTC	CASSPGQGLISSYNEQFF
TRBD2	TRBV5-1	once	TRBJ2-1	TGCGCCACCACCGGAGGGCGGGGGGATGAGCAGTTCTTC	CATTGGRGDEQFF
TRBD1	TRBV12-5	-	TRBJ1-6	TGTGCTAGTGGTTTCCAGGGGGCGAATAATTCACCCCTCCACTTT	CASGFQGANNSPLHF
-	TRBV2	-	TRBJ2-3	TGTGCCAGCAGTGAATTTACAGGAGATACGCAGTATTTT	CASSEFTGDTQYF
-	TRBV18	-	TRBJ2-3	TGTGCCAGCTCATTTAATCTGGAGCTCGCAGATACGCAGTATTTT	CASSFNLELADTQYF
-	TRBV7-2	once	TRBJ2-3	TGTGCCAGCAGCTTTAGGGGCCGTGTCACAGATACGCAGTATTTT	CASSFRGRVTDTQYF
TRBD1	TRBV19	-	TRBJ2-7	TGTGCCAGTAGTATCGCCCTGACAGGGGTGGACGAGCAGTACTTC	CASSIALTGVDEQYF
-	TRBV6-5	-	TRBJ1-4	TGTGCCAGCAGTTACGACCCAGGGGTGGCTAATGAAAAACTGTTTTTT	CASSYDPGVANEKLFF
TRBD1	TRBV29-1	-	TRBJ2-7	TGCAGCGTTGAATTGCTGCAGGGGGCAGGCTACGAGCAGTACTTC	CSVELLQGAGYEQYF
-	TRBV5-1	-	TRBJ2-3	TGCGCCAGCAGCTTACCCGAGGCTCCAGCGCAGTATTTT	CASSLPEAPAQYF
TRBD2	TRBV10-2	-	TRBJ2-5	TGCGCCAGCAGCCAAAAGACTAGCGGGAGGGGGGAGACCCAGTACTTC	CASSQKTSGRGETQYF
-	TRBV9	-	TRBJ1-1	TGTGCCAGCAGCCAAGAAACAAAGAACACTGAAGCTTTCTTT	CASSQETKNTEAFF
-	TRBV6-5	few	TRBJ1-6	TGTGCCAGCACCTACGGGGCAGGCGAGAATTCACCCCTCCACTTT	CASTYGAGENSPLHF
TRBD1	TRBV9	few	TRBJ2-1	TGTGCCAGCAGCGTAGGAGACAGGGACAATGAGCAGTTCTTC	CASSVGDRDNEQFF
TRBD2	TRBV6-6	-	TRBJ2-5	TGTGCCAGCAGTACGGACCAGGGAGGGGAGACCCAGTACTTC	CASSTDQGGETQYF
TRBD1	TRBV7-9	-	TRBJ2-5	TGTGCCAGCAGCTTAGCGGGGACAGGGCTCCAAGAGACCCAGTACTTC	CASSLAGTGLQETQYF
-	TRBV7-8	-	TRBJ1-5	TGTGCCAGCAGCTTGCATAGGGGGGGCGATCGCAATCAGCCCCAGCATTTT	CASSLHRGGDRNQPQHF
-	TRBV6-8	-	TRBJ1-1	TGTGCCAGCAAGTCAGGGGTAGACACTGAAGCTTTCTTT	CASKSGVDTEAFF
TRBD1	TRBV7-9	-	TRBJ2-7	TGTGCCAGCAGGTCGGACAGGGATGAAGAGCAGTACTTC	CASRSDRDEEQYF
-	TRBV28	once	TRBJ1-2	TGTGCCAGCAGGACCGTACAGCACTATGGCTACACCTTC	CASRTVQHYGYTF
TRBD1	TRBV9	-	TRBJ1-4	TGTGCCAGCAGCGTAGGATCAGGGGGCGAGGAAAAACTGTTTTTT	CASSVGSGGEEKLFF
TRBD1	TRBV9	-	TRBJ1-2	TGTGCCAGCAGCTCTGACAGGGGGCATGGCTACACCTTC	CASSSDRGHGYTF
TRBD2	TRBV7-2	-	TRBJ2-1	TGTGCCAGCAGCACAAGGACTAGCGGGAACTACAATGAGCAGTTCTTC	CASSTRTSGNYNEQFF
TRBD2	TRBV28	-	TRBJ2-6	TGTGCCAGCAGTTTACACACCGGGAGGGCCGGGGCCAACGTCCTGACTTTC	CASSLHTGRAGANVLTF
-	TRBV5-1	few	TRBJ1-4	TGCGCCAGCAGCCCTGGACAGACAACTAATGAAAAACTGTTTTTT	CASSPGQTTNEKLFF
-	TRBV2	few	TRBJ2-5	TGTGCCAGCAGACAAGAGACCCAGTACTTC	CASRQETQYF
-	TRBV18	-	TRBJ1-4	TGTGCCAGCTCACCGCAGGGGAATGAAAAACTGTTTTTT	CASSPQGNEKLFF
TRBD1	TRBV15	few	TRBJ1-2	TGTGCCACCAGCAGTCCTCGACAGGGGATAGGTGCTCTCGATGGCTACACCTTC	CATSSPRQGIGALDGYTF
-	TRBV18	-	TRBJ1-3	TGTGCCAGCTCACCACCGTTGGGGTCCGGAAACACCATATATTTT	CASSPPLGSGNTIYF
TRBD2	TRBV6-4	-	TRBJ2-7	TGTGCCCGACCGGGACTAGCGGGGGGATCGTTCTACGAGCAGTACTTC	CARPGLAGGSFYEQYF
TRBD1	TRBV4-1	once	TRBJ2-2	TGCGCCAGCAGCCATATTCGCCTTTCTACAGGGGGCACCGGGGAGCTGTTTTTT	CASSHIRLSTGGTGELFF
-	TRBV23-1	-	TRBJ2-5	TGCGCCAGCAGTCAATCGGGATGGGACAAGGCCCAAGAGACCCAGTACTTC	CASSQSGWDKAQETQYF